This T cell receptor beta chain was recovered during a study of response to subunit inactivated influenza vaccine. The germline V gene encodes CDR1 MDHEN and CDR2 SYDVKM. The CDR3 length is 18 residues. The V gene end was trimmed by 4 bases and the J gene end by 0 bases; junction bases not matched to a gene: 14. One entry per CDR3 protein results from TCRdb running MiXCR on the RT-PCR reads. The sample consists of about 540,000 distinct CDR3 sequences, roughly 25% of them appearing once. The data also belong to a second study, concerning T cells expressing NK-cell markers. That source adds: 5'RACE template switching with UMIs generated TCR beta cDNA. Sequenced donors, eight in total, included seven who were HCMV-seropositive and one who was seronegative. Sorting of alpha-beta TCR T cells alone was achieved in several experiments with an anti-gamma-delta TCR antibody. Evidence did not settle whether expanded NKG2C+ T cell clones targeted HCMV.

The chain carries TRBV28 and TRBJ2-7, with 8 nucleotides matching TRBD2. Source: CD4+ T cells sorted from PBMCs, taken about 12 days after vaccination. This receptor was taken from a man between 45 and 60 years old who received an inactivated influenza vaccine. The CDR3 DNA is TGTGCCAGCAGTTACATGACGACCTTCGGGGGGGACTCCTACGAGCAGTACTTC. Amino acid sequence: CASSYMTTFGGDSYEQYF.